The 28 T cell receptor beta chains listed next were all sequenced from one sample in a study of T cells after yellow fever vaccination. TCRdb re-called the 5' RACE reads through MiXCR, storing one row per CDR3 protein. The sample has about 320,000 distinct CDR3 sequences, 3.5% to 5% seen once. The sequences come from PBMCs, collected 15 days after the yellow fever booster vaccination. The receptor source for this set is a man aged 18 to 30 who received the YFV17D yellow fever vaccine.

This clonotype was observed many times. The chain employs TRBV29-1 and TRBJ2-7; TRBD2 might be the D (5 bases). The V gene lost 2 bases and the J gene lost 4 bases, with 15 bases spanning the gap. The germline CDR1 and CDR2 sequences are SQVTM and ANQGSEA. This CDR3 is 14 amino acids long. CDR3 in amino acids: CSVETSPIAYEQYV. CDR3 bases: TGCAGCGTTGAAACCAGCCCTATAGCGTACGAGCAGTACGTC.

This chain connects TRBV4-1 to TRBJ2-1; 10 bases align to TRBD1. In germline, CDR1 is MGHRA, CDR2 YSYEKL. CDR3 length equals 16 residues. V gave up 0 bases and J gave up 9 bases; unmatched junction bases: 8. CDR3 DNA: TGCGCCAGCAGCCAAGAGCCCCGGACAGGGGGTCTTGAGCAGTTCTTC. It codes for CASSQEPRTGGLEQFF.

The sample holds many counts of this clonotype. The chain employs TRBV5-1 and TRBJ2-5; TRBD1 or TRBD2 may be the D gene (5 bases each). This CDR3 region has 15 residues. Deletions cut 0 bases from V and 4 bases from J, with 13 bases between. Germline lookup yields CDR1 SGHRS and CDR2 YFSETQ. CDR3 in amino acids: CASSLVPSGRETQYF. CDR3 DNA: TGCGCCAGCAGCTTGGTACCCTCGGGGCGAGAGACCCAGTACTTC.

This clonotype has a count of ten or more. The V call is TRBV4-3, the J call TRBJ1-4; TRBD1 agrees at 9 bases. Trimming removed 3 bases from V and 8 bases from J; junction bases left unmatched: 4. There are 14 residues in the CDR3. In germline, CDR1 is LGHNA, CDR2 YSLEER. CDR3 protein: CASSQRQGGEKLFF. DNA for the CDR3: TGCGCCAGCAGCCAGAGACAGGGGGGGGAAAAACTGTTTTTT.

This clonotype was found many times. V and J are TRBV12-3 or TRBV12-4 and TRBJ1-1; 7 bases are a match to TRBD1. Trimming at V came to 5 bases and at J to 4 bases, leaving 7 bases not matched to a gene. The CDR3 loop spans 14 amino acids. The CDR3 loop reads CASSTRTGSTEAFF. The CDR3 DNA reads TGTGCCAGCAGTACTAGGACAGGAAGCACTGAAGCTTTCTTT.

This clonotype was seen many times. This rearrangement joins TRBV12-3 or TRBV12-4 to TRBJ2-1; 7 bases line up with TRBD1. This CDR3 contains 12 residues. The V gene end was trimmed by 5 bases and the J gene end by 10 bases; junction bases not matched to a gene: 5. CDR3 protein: CASSPQGEEQFF. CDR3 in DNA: TGTGCCAGCAGTCCCCAGGGGGAGGAGCAGTTCTTC.

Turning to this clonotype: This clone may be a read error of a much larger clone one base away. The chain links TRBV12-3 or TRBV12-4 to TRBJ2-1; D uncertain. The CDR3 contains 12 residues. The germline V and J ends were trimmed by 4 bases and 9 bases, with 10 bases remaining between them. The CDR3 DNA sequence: TGTGCCAGCAGTTCCCTAATCCGTGAGCAGTTCTTC. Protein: CASSSLIREQFF.

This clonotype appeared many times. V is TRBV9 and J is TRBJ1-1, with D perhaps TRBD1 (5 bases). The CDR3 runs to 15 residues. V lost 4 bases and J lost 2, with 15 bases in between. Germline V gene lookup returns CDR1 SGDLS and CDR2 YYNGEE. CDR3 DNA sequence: TGTGCCAGCAGCCCGAGTGCGGGGCAAAACACTGAAGCTTTCTTT. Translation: CASSPSAGQNTEAFF.

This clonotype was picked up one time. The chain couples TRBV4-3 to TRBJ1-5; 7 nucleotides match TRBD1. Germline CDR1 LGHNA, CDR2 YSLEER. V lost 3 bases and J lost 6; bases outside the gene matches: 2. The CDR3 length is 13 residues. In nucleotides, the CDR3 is TGCGCCAGCAGCCACGACAGGGTTCAGCCCCAGCATTTT. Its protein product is CASSHDRVQPQHF.

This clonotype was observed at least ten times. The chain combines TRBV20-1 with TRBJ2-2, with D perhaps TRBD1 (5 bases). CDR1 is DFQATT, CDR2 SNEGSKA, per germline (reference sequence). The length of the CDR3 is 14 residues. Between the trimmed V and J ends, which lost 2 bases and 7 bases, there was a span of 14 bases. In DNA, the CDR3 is TGCAGTGCTAGATCACAGGCGTCTGTCGGGGAGCTGTTTTTT. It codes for CSARSQASVGELFF.

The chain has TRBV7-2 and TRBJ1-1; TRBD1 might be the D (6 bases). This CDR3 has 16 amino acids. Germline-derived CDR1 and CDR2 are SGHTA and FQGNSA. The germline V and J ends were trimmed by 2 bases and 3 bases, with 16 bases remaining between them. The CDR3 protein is CASSLRGGRGYTEAFF. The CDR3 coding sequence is TGTGCCAGCAGCTTAAGGGGGGGAAGGGGATACACTGAAGCTTTCTTT.

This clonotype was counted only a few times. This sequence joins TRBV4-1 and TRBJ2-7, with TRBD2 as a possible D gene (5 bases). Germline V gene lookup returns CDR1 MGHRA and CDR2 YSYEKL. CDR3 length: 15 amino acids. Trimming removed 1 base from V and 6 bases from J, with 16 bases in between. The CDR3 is CASSQVGSEGSEQYF. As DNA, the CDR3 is TGCGCCAGCAGCCAAGTGGGCTCCGAGGGTTCCGAGCAGTACTTC.

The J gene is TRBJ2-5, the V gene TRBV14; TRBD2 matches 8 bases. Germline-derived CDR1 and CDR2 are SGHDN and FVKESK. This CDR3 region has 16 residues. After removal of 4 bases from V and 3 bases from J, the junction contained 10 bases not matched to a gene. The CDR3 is CASSPLESAGEETQYF. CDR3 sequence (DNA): TGTGCCAGCAGCCCTTTGGAATCAGCGGGGGAAGAGACCCAGTACTTC.

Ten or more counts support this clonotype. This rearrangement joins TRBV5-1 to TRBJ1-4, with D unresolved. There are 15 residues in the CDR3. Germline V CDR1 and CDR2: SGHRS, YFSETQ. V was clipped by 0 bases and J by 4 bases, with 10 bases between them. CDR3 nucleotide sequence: TGCGCCAGCAGCTTGGTTACAGACGGTAATGAAAAACTGTTTTTT. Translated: CASSLVTDGNEKLFF.

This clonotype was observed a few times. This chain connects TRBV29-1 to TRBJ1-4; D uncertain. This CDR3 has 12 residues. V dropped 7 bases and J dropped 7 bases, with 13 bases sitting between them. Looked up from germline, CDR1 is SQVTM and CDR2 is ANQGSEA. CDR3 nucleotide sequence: TGCAGCGCAACAGTAGGAGGTGAAAAACTGTTTTTT. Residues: CSATVGGEKLFF.

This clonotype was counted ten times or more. CDR3 in amino acids: CASSWGSGANVLTF. CDR3 DNA sequence: TGCGCCAGCAGCTGGGGTTCTGGGGCCAACGTCCTGACTTTC. This rearrangement joins TRBV5-1 to TRBJ2-6, with D unresolved. This CDR3 comprises 14 residues. Trimming took off 3 bases at V and 1 base at J, with 5 bases between the two ends. CDR1 SGHRS and CDR2 YFSETQ come from the germline V gene.

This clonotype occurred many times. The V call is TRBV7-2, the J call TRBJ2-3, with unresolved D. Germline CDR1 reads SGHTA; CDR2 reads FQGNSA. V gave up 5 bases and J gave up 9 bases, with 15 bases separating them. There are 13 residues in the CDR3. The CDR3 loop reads CASSPAIPSTQYF. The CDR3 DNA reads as TGTGCCAGCAGCCCAGCAATCCCGAGCACGCAGTATTTT.

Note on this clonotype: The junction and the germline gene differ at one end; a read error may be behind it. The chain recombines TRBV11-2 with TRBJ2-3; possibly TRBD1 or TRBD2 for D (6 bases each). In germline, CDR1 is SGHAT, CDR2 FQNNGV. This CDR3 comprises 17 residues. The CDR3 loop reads CASSLESGGRDTDTQYF. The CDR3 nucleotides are TGTGCCAGCAGCCTAGAATCCGGGGGCCGGGACACAGATACGCAGTATTTT.

CDR3 DNA sequence: TGTGCCAGCAGCTCAGGAGCGGGGGGGAACCAAGAGACCCAGTACTTC. It encodes CASSSGAGGNQETQYF. The chain couples TRBV7-8 to TRBJ2-5; 10 bases align to TRBD2. Germline trimming cut 4 bases from V and 0 bases from J; bases unmatched to any gene: 5. Germline CDR1 is SGHVS and CDR2 is FQNEAQ. This CDR3 contains 16 residues.

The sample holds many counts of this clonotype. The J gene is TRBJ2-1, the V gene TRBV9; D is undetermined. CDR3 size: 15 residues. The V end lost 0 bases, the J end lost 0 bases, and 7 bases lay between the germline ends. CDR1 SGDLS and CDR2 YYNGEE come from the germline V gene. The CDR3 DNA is TGTGCCAGCAGCGTAGACGGTAACTCCTACAATGAGCAGTTCTTC. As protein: CASSVDGNSYNEQFF.

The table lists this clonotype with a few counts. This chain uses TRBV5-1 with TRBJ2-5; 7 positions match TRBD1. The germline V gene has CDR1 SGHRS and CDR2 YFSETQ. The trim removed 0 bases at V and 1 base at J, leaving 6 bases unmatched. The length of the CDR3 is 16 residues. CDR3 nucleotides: TGCGCCAGCAGCTTGGGTTACAGGGGTGGCCAAGAGACCCAGTACTTC. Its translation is CASSLGYRGGQETQYF.

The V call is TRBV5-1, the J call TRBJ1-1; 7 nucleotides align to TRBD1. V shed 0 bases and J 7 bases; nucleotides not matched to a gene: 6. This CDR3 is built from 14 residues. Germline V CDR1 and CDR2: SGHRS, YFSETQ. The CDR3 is CASSLDRGGNEAFF. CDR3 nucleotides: TGCGCCAGCAGCTTGGACAGGGGAGGGAATGAAGCTTTCTTT.

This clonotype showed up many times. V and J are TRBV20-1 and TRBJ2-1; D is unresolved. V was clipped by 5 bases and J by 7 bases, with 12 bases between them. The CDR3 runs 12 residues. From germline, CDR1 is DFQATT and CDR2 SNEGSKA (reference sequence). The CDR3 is CSALPSRNEQFF. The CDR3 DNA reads TGCAGTGCTCTCCCGAGTAGGAATGAGCAGTTCTTC.

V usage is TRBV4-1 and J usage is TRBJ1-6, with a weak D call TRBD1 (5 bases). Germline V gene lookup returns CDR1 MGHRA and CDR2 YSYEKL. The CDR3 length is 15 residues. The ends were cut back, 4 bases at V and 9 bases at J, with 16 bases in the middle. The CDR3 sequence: CASSRTSGEGSPLHF. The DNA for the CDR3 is TGCGCCAGCAGCCGAACCTCGGGGGAAGGTTCACCCCTCCACTTT.

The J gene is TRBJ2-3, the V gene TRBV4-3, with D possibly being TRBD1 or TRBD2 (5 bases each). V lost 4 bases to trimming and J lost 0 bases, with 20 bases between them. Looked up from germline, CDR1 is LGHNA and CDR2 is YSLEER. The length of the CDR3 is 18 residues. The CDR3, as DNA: TGCGCCAGCAGCCGACGGGGACCCTTGGTCTATAGCACAGATACGCAGTATTTT. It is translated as CASSRRGPLVYSTDTQYF.

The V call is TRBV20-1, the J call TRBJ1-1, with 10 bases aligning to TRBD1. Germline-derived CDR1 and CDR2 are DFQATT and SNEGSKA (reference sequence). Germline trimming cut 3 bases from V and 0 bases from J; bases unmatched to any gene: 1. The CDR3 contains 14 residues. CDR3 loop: CSARTGGMNTEAFF. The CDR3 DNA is TGCAGTGCTAGGACAGGGGGCATGAACACTGAAGCTTTCTTT.

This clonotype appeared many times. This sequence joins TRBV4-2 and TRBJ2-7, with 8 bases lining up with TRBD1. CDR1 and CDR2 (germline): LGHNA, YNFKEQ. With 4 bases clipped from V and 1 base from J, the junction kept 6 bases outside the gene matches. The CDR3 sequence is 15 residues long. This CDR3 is CASSLGTGSSYEQYF. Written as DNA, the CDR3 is TGTGCCAGCAGCCTGGGGACAGGATCATCCTACGAGCAGTACTTC.

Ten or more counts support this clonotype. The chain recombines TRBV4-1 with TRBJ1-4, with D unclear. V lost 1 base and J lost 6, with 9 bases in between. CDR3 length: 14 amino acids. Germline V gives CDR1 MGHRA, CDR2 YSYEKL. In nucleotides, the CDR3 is TGCGCCAGCAGCCAAGTCCCAACGGATGAAAAACTGTTTTTT. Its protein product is CASSQVPTDEKLFF.